The 10 T cell receptor beta chains given below trace back to one sample, sequenced in a study of shared clonotypes between healthy human individuals. Sequencing used immunoSEQ multiplex PCR; TCRdb keeps in-frame clones, though not all of them. This table has 2.5 million or so clones, approximately 94% appearing once. Material: naive CD4+ T cells sorted from blood. As for subset: CD45RA+ positively selected. The receptors derive from a man between 18 and 35 years old in good health.

Details on this clone: Additional DNA sequences in this sample encode the identical CDR3. The rearrangement links TRBV5-1 to TRBJ2-5; D is perhaps TRBD1 or TRBD2 (6 bases each). V was pared by 2 bases and J by 2 bases, with 7 bases between. The CDR3 has 13 residues. The germline gives CDR1 SGHRS, CDR2 YFSETQ. The CDR3 loop reads CASSLGGQETQYF. Here the CDR3 DNA reads TGCGCCAGCAGCTTAGGGGGGCAAGAGACCCAGTACTTC.

The chain carries TRBV4-1 and TRBJ2-5; D gene unclear. The V end was cut by 8 bases, the J end by 4 bases, with 14 bases between. Germline V gene data show CDR1 as MGHRA and CDR2 as YSYEKL. The CDR3 sequence is 13 residues long. This CDR3 is CASALSFGETQYF. The CDR3 nucleotides read TGCGCCAGCGCCCTGAGTTTTGGAGAGACCCAGTACTTC.

The chain has TRBV5-4 and TRBJ2-7, with D maybe TRBD1 (6 bases). The CDR3 loop spans 16 amino acids. The V gene's germline CDR1 is SGHNT and CDR2 YYREEE (reference sequence). V lost 1 base and J lost 0, with 14 bases in between. CDR3 DNA sequence: TGTGCCAGCAGCTTGCTCCGGACAGATAGCTCCTACGAGCAGTACTTC. Its protein is CASSLLRTDSSYEQYF.

The gene calls are TRBV7-3 and TRBJ2-1; D possibly corresponds to TRBD2 (6 bases). The CDR3 extends over 16 amino acids. Between the trimmed V and J ends, which lost 4 bases and 15 bases, there was a span of 28 bases. The germline V gene encodes CDR1 SGHTA and CDR2 FQGTGA. The CDR3 coding sequence is TGTGCCAGCAGCTCGACCCGGGAGCCCGACTTGGATACCCGGTTCTTC. Protein sequence: CASSSTREPDLDTRFF.

The V gene is TRBV7-3, the J gene TRBJ1-1, with 8 bases that match TRBD1. This CDR3 has 14 amino acids. Unmatched junction bases numbered 7, after V lost 5 bases and J lost 5 bases. From germline, CDR1 is SGHTA and CDR2 FQGTGA. The DNA for the CDR3 is TGTGCCAGCAGCGTCGCAGGGGGCGATACTGAAGCTTTCTTT. Encoded protein: CASSVAGGDTEAFF.

The genes are TRBV6-5 and TRBJ1-1; possibly TRBD1 for D (6 bases). This CDR3 is 13 amino acids long. Per the germline V gene, CDR1 is MNHEY and CDR2 is SVGAGI. Trimming removed 4 bases at V and 5 bases at J, with 11 bases between. CDR3 region: CASSWKGVTEAFF. CDR3 sequence (DNA): TGTGCCAGCAGTTGGAAGGGGGTGACTGAAGCTTTCTTT.

The J gene is TRBJ1-1, the V gene TRBV18; D might be TRBD1 (5 bases). Deletions cut 0 bases from V and 1 base from J, with 9 bases between. The CDR3 totals 15 residues. The germline CDR1 and CDR2 sequences are KGHSH and LQKENI. This CDR3 is CASSPPQGGNTEAFF. As DNA, the CDR3 is TGTGCCAGCTCACCACCGCAGGGAGGGAACACTGAAGCTTTCTTT.

On this clone itself: The same CDR3 also results from other DNA sequences found in this sample. The chain is built from TRBV7-9 and TRBJ2-2; D is unclear. V was cut by 5 bases and J by 1 base, with 8 bases left in between. From germline, CDR1 is SEHNR and CDR2 FQNEAQ (reference sequence). The CDR3 runs 14 residues. The CDR3 sequence: CASSLTGNTGELFF. In DNA, the CDR3 is TGTGCCAGCAGCCTGACTGGGAACACCGGGGAGCTGTTTTTT. The variable domain in full, with the rest retrieved from reference TRBV7-9 and TRBJ2-2, is DTGVSQNPRHKITKRGQNVTFRCDPISEHNRLYWYRQTLGQGPEFLTYFQNEAQLEKSRLLSDRFSAERPKGSFSTLEIQRTEQGDSAMYLCASSLTGNTGELFFGEGSRLTVL.

This clone has a single count. The chain links TRBV29-1 to TRBJ2-3; D is unresolved. Germline V gives CDR1 SQVTM, CDR2 ANQGSEA. The V and J ends lost 3 bases and 2 bases respectively, with 6 bases between them. The CDR3 extends over 12 amino acids. CDR3 sequence (DNA): TGCAGCGTTGATGCTTTCACAGATACGCAGTATTTT. Protein: CSVDAFTDTQYF.

This clone was observed a handful of times. The genes are TRBV6-5 and TRBJ1-1; no reliable D call. Germline CDR1 is MNHEY and CDR2 is SVGAGI. This CDR3 has 14 amino acids. The V end lost 2 bases, the J end lost 4 bases, and 11 bases lay between the germline ends. CDR3 sequence: CASSYVVSATEAFF. CDR3 coding DNA: TGTGCCAGCAGTTACGTGGTTTCGGCCACTGAAGCTTTCTTT.